The sample holds one count of the clone carrying this T cell receptor beta chain. This specimen belongs to a study of blood T cell repertoires in COVID-19. Whole-study context: The samples span acute and convalescent COVID-19 from the United States, Italy and Spain. The cDNA or gDNA used as material had been derived from T cells, B-cell-depleted T cells, or PBMCs.

The CDR3 totals 13 residues. V lost 7 bases, J lost 7 bases, and 13 bases lay in between. The authors' processing: Amplification from reference gene primers served as the basis for estimated nucleated cell counts. Repertoires were generated with immunoSEQ multiplex PCR, while TCRdb's copy carries only in-frame clones and drops some. That table furnishes V, J and clone size, whereas the DNA furnished D and trimming. The table has about 50,000 clones, around 86% seen once; the top ten hold 2.1%. This clonotype was obtained from a woman between 55 and 75 years old with acute or convalescent COVID-19. The chain links TRBV12-3 or TRBV12-4 to TRBJ1-4, with D maybe TRBD1 (5 bases). What was sequenced was peripheral blood. The CDR3 bases are TGTGCCAGCAATCGAGATCAGGGTGAAAAACTGTTTTTT. This encodes CASNRDQGEKLFF.